This entry lists 27 T cell receptor beta chains sequenced from one sample in a study of blood T cell repertoires in COVID-19. Sequencing was performed with immunoSEQ multiplex PCR; in TCRdb, only in-frame clones are kept and a portion is missing. Among more than 350,000 clones, more than 70% were seen once, and the ten largest hold roughly 1.4%. Material: PBMCs or T cells enriched from blood (not recorded which). All receptors come from a woman under 30 who had been exposed to COVID-19.

This clone was found once. This sequence joins TRBV28 and TRBJ1-2; tentatively, D is TRBD1 (6 bases). V was pared by 6 bases and J by 8 bases, with 19 bases between. The germline CDR1 and CDR2 sequences are MDHEN and SYDVKM. The CDR3 is 14 amino acids. CDR3 region: CASSLGAGVSGYTF. CDR3 sequence (DNA): TGTGCCAGCAGCCTTGGGGCAGGGGTATCCGGCTACACCTTC.

J is TRBJ1-4 and V is TRBV3-1 (or the pseudogene TRBV3-2); 10 nucleotides line up with TRBD1. J was trimmed by 8 bases and V by 4 bases; bases with no gene match: 10. The CDR3 runs 16 residues. Germline V gene sequence: CDR1 LGHDT, CDR2 YNNKEL (reference sequence). CDR3 amino acids: CASSPLTGTGDEKLFF. CDR3 DNA: TGTGCCAGCAGCCCTCTTACCGGGACAGGGGACGAAAAACTGTTTTTT.

The chain couples TRBV11-2 to TRBJ1-2; 7 bases match TRBD1. Per the germline V gene, CDR1 is SGHAT and CDR2 is FQNNGV. The trim removed 3 bases at V and 6 bases at J, leaving 7 bases unmatched. The CDR3 spans 14 residues. Here the CDR3 reads CASSLERQGDGYTF. CDR3 DNA: TGTGCCAGCAGCTTGGAACGACAGGGAGATGGCTACACCTTC.

V and J are TRBV6-1 and TRBJ1-1; D is uncertain. With 1 base removed from V and 0 bases from J, the gap between germline ends came to 9 bases. The length of the CDR3 is 15 residues. The germline gives CDR1 MNHNS, CDR2 SASEGT. The CDR3 sequence: CASSEVSYLNTEAFF. CDR3 nucleotides: TGTGCCAGCAGTGAAGTATCTTACTTGAACACTGAAGCTTTCTTT.

The chain employs TRBV6-2 or TRBV6-3 and TRBJ1-1; 8 bases line up with TRBD1. CDR1 and CDR2 (germline): MNHEY, SVGEGT. J lost 0 bases, V lost 5 bases, and 14 bases had no gene match. This CDR3 region has 18 residues. The CDR3 sequence is CASSPPRQGKGMNTEAFF. The CDR3 DNA reads TGTGCCAGCAGTCCACCCAGACAGGGGAAGGGAATGAACACTGAAGCTTTCTTT.

The chain carries TRBV14 and TRBJ1-2; D not certain. Trimming stripped 2 bases from V and 2 bases from J, with 6 bases between. This CDR3 comprises 13 residues. The germline V gene encodes CDR1 SGHDN and CDR2 FVKESK. The CDR3 DNA sequence: TGTGCCAGCAGCCAAAACGGGAACTATGGCTACACCTTC. Translated, it gives CASSQNGNYGYTF.

The J gene is TRBJ2-1, the V gene TRBV27; 9 bases line up with TRBD2. The CDR3 is 21 amino acids. Germline V gene sequence: CDR1 MNHEY, CDR2 SMNVEV (reference sequence). Written as DNA, the CDR3 is TGTGGAAACAAGGTCTCCGGAAATAGCGGGAGAGGTGAGATAAGGTCCAATGAGCAGTTCTTC. Encoded protein: CGNKVSGNSGRGEIRSNEQFF.

This chain joins TRBV4-3 and TRBJ1-5, with D unclear. With 0 bases removed from V and 0 bases from J, the gap between germline ends came to 9 bases. The CDR3 totals 16 residues. Germline V gene sequence: CDR1 LGHNA, CDR2 YSLEER. In DNA form, the CDR3 reads TGCGCCAGCAGCCAAGAATGGCCCGATAGCAATCAGCCCCAGCATTTT. Its protein product is CASSQEWPDSNQPQHF.

The chain combines TRBV4-1 with TRBJ2-1, with D unclear. Looked up from germline, CDR1 is MGHRA and CDR2 is YSYEKL. The CDR3 contains 16 residues. V lost 4 bases and J lost 0, with 13 bases in between. The CDR3 loop is CASSRTQESSYNEQFF. CDR3 DNA: TGCGCCAGCAGCCGAACCCAAGAGAGCTCCTACAATGAGCAGTTCTTC.

The chain has TRBV25-1 and TRBJ2-1; TRBD1 matches 10 bases. The CDR3 extends over 15 amino acids. The germline V gene encodes CDR1 MGHDK and CDR2 SYGVNS. V shed 3 bases, J shed 8 bases, and the junction held 7 bases outside the gene matches. CDR3: CASSDPTGGLYEQFF. In DNA, the CDR3 is TGTGCCAGCAGTGACCCGACAGGGGGCTTATATGAGCAGTTCTTC.

A single count supports this clone. V usage is TRBV4-1 and J usage is TRBJ1-5; TRBD1 agrees at 7 bases. V lost 1 base to trimming and J lost 7 bases; unmatched junction nucleotides: 7. The CDR3 has 15 residues. CDR1 and CDR2 from the germline V gene are MGHRA and YSYEKL. The CDR3 nucleotides read TGCGCCAGCAGCCAAGCCCCCAGGGGGAGCCAGCCCCAGCATTTT. Amino acid sequence: CASSQAPRGSQPQHF.

The V gene is TRBV13, the J gene TRBJ2-1, with unresolved D. CDR3 length: 16 residues. V dropped 5 bases and J dropped 0 bases, with 14 bases sitting between them. From germline, CDR1 is PRHDT and CDR2 FYEKMQ (reference sequence). CDR3 nucleotide sequence: TGTGCCAGCAGCCCACAGACCGGTAGCTCCTACAATGAGCAGTTCTTC. As protein: CASSPQTGSSYNEQFF.

The chain links TRBV30 to TRBJ1-1, with 11 bases aligning to TRBD1. Germline CDR1 is GTSNPN and CDR2 is SVGIG (reference sequence). The ends lost 0 bases at V and 2 bases at J; junction bases unmatched: 11. There are 18 residues in the CDR3. CDR3 amino acids: CAWSVPDRGHEGNTEAFF. In nucleotides, the CDR3 is TGTGCCTGGAGTGTCCCGGACAGGGGGCACGAGGGAAACACTGAAGCTTTCTTT. Using reference TRBV30 and TRBJ1-1 for the parts outside the CDR3, the full variable domain is SQTIHQWPATLVQPVGSPLSLECTVEGTSNPNLYWYRQAAGRGLQLLFYSVGIGQISSEVPQNLSASRPQDRQFILSSKKLLLSDSGFYLCAWSVPDRGHEGNTEAFFGQGTRLTVV.

The chain carries TRBV7-3 and TRBJ2-7, with 12 bases matching TRBD2. CDR1 SGHTA and CDR2 FQGTGA come from the germline V gene. Trimming removed 4 bases from V and 6 bases from J; junction bases left unmatched: 1. The CDR3 runs 13 residues. The CDR3 loop reads CASSSLAGGEQYF. The CDR3 nucleotides are TGTGCCAGCAGCTCACTAGCGGGGGGCGAGCAGTACTTC.

The rearrangement links TRBV19 to TRBJ2-7; 8 bases align to TRBD1. J lost 2 bases, V lost 5 bases, and 5 bases had no gene match. There are 14 residues in the CDR3. Germline-derived CDR1 and CDR2 are LNHDA and SQIVND (reference sequence). The CDR3 nucleotides are TGTGCCAGTAGTGGGGACAGGAAAGCCTACGAGCAGTACTTC. The encoded protein is CASSGDRKAYEQYF.

About this clone: Compared with germline, one end of the junction differs, possibly owing to a read error. The chain employs TRBV12-3 or TRBV12-4 and TRBJ2-7; D may be TRBD2 (7 bases). This CDR3 region has 12 residues. In DNA form, the CDR3 reads TGTGCCAGCAGACCGCCGGGGGGCCCTTTATTCTTC. It codes for CASRPPGGPLFF.

CDR3 coding DNA: TGTGCCAGCAGCACGGGGGGTAGCGGGAGTGAGACCCAGTACTTC. Its translation is CASSTGGSGSETQYF. The chain carries TRBV21-1 and TRBJ2-5; TRBD2, the table's D call, was not compared with the DNA. TRBV21-1 is flagged as a pseudogene. The CDR3 is 15 amino acids.

This clone was counted a single time. The CDR3 loop reads CASSADGGQGYQPQHF. CDR3 nucleotides: TGCGCCAGCAGCGCGGACGGGGGACAGGGGTATCAGCCCCAGCATTTT. The V call is TRBV5-1, the J call TRBJ1-5; TRBD1 agrees at 10 bases. The germline V gene has CDR1 SGHRS and CDR2 YFSETQ. Trimming removed 4 bases from V and 5 bases from J; junction bases left unmatched: 9. The CDR3 totals 16 residues.

This clone was detected only once. The chain employs TRBV6-1 and TRBJ1-5; a weak D match, TRBD1 (5 bases). The CDR3 extends over 16 amino acids. V gave up 4 bases and J gave up 1 base, with 14 bases separating them. The germline gives CDR1 MNHNS, CDR2 SASEGT. CDR3 residues: CASSGSGFLSNQPQHF. Here the CDR3 DNA reads TGTGCCAGCAGTGGATCAGGGTTTTTGAGCAATCAGCCCCAGCATTTT.

This clone showed up just once. V usage is TRBV4-3 and J usage is TRBJ1-1; 8 bases line up with TRBD1. V was pared by 2 bases and J by 4 bases, with 0 bases of the junction left unmatched. There are 13 residues in the CDR3. Germline CDR1 LGHNA, CDR2 YSLEER. In nucleotides, the CDR3 is TGCGCCAGCAGCCAACAGGGGGCCACTGAAGCTTTCTTT. Translated: CASSQQGATEAFF.

This chain connects TRBV5-1 to TRBJ2-5, with D possibly TRBD1 on 6 matching bases. The V gene lost 2 bases and the J gene lost 7 bases, with 12 bases spanning the gap. CDR1 is SGHRS and CDR2 is YFSETQ in the germline V gene. The CDR3 runs 13 residues. This CDR3 reads CASSFPGVRTQYF. The CDR3 DNA reads TGCGCCAGCAGCTTCCCAGGGGTCAGGACCCAGTACTTC.

The chain uses TRBV21-1 and TRBJ2-7; TRBD2 was called by the table and not checked on the DNA. TRBV21-1 is listed as a pseudogene. This CDR3 has 15 residues. CDR3 DNA: TGTGCCAGCAGCGGACCCGGGACTAGAGGTAAGAAGCAGTACTTC. Amino acids: CASSGPGTRGKKQYF.

Note on this clone: At one end the junction does not follow the germline gene, possibly because of a read error. This chain joins TRBV4-1 and TRBJ2-7; 7 positions match TRBD2. The CDR3 spans 11 residues. Germline lookup yields CDR1 MGHRA and CDR2 YSYEKL. CDR3 in amino acids: CASSQGRERYF. CDR3 DNA sequence: TGCGCCAGCAGCCAAGGGCGGGAGCGGTACTTC.

V usage is TRBV5-4 and J usage is TRBJ1-2, with 7 bases identical to TRBD1. Germline V lookup: CDR1 SGHNT, CDR2 YYREEE (reference sequence). CDR3 length: 16 residues. V dropped 0 bases and J dropped 2; count of bases not matched to a gene: 7. CDR3 protein: CASSLGQGSRNYGYTF. CDR3 in DNA: TGTGCCAGCAGCTTGGGACAGGGTTCTAGAAACTATGGCTACACCTTC.

The rearrangement uses TRBV5-4 and TRBJ2-7, with 10 bases lining up with TRBD1. Germline CDR1 reads SGHNT; CDR2 reads YYREEE (reference sequence). J lost 7 bases, V lost 4 bases, and 8 bases had no gene match. The CDR3 spans 14 residues. The chain's CDR3 is CASSNGQGVGEQYF. CDR3 coding DNA: TGTGCCAGCAGCAACGGACAGGGGGTTGGTGAGCAGTACTTC. Full variable domain (remainder filled in from reference TRBV5-4 and TRBJ2-7): ETGVTQSPTHLIKTRGQQVTLRCSSQSGHNTVSWYQQALGQGPQFIFQYYREEENGRGNFPPRFSGLQFPNYSSELNVNALELDDSALYLCASSNGQGVGEQYFGPGTRLTVT.

This clone was seen a single time. The gene calls are TRBV10-3 and TRBJ2-7, with D possibly matching TRBD1 (5 bases). CDR3 length: 13 amino acids. V lost 4 bases and J 5 bases, leaving 12 bases between the germline ends. The V gene's germline CDR1 is ENHRY and CDR2 SYGVKD. CDR3 loop: CAISGGKGDEQYF. The CDR3 DNA reads TGTGCCATCAGTGGGGGCAAGGGCGACGAGCAGTACTTC.

The rearrangement links TRBV7-9 to TRBJ1-1; 7 bases match TRBD1. Germline CDR1 is SEHNR and CDR2 is FQNEAQ (reference sequence). V shed 6 bases and J 3 bases; nucleotides not matched to a gene: 10. The CDR3 length is 15 residues. CDR3 DNA sequence: TGTGCCAGCAGTTATTGGGGGACAGCCGACACTGAAGCTTTCTTT. It translates to CASSYWGTADTEAFF.